The clone carrying this T cell receptor beta chain appeared a few times. Its antigen is unidentified. This record comes from a study of T-cell reconstitution after alpha-beta-depleted transplantation in children. Study-wide results and caveats: Surviving recipient T cells and thymic progenitors produced the high day-60 TCRbeta diversity seen in some patients. By one year post-transplant, T-cell counts and diversity largely arose from T cells that were newly produced. Alpha-beta T cells about two months after transplant reportedly derived from several hundred expanded graft clones.

Unique molecular identifiers were used to barcode this TCRbeta library. TCRdb recomputed calls from the PCR reads with MiXCR, one row per CDR3 protein. The profile shows 55,000 to 65,000 distinct CDR3 sequences, 44% of them singletons. The CDR3 is 12 residues long. CDR1 and CDR2 from the germline V gene are SEHNR and FQNEAQ (reference sequence). V was shortened by 8 bases and J by 9 bases, with 14 bases between the two germline ends. The receptor comes from a male patient younger than 18 who had a stem cell transplant for acute lymphoblastic leukemia, so the T cells may come from the graft donor. This chain joins TRBV7-9 and TRBJ2-1; D remains unclear. The starting material was PBMCs, mostly from graft donor cells, obtained 360 days after TCRalphabeta/CD19-depleted stem cell transplant. The CDR3 DNA is TGTGCCAGCGGCCCGTCTATGGTTGAGCAGTTCTTC. Amino acids: CASGPSMVEQFF. The full variable domain, rest sourced from reference TRBV7-9 and TRBJ2-1, is DTGVSQNPRHKITKRGQNVTFRCDPISEHNRLYWYRQTLGQGPEFLTYFQNEAQLEKSRLLSDRFSAERPKGSFSTLEIQRTEQGDSAMYLCASGPSMVEQFFGPGTRLTVL.